The clone carrying this T cell receptor (beta chain) has ten or more counts. No antigen is known for it. The authors amplified TCR beta CDR3 regions, and they did so from RNA transcripts for repertoire sequencing. HTBI primers served in a first-round RT-PCR, which a second-round multiplex PCR followed. TCRdb called the multiplex PCR reads again in MiXCR, with one record for every CDR3 protein. Among 350,000 to 400,000 distinct CDR3 sequences listed, approximately 15% were seen once. This record comes from a study of Graves' ophthalmopathy and Graves' hyperthyroidism. Notes on the study in general: In blood, most expanded thyroid clonotypes above 0.001 frequency were also detected.

The CDR3 is made up of 16 amino acids. Germline lookup yields CDR1 SGHVS and CDR2 FNYEAQ. V lost 1 base, J lost 2 bases, and 6 bases stayed unmatched. Exclusion covered patients with other autoimmune diseases or uncontrolled infections (as well as pregnancy or lactation). Material: peripheral blood. The chain employs TRBV7-6 and TRBJ2-7; 9 positions agree with TRBD1. The clonotype comes from a woman younger than 35 with stable Graves' hyperthyroidism. The CDR3 nucleotides read TGTGCCAGCAGCTTAGTAATTGGGACAGGGCCCTACGAGCAGTACTTC. Translation gives CASSLVIGTGPYEQYF.